This T cell receptor (beta chain) appears in the sequencing data of a study of blood T cell repertoires in COVID-19. Data came from immunoSEQ multiplex PCR; TCRdb stores just in-frame clones and leaves some out. The sample shows roughly 180,000 clones, more than 65% of them seen only once. Source material: peripheral blood. This receptor was identified in a woman aged 55-70 years with COVID-19, enrolled during active disease.

The chain's CDR3 is CASSEGSSRTGELFF. The CDR3 coding sequence is TGTGCCAGCAGTGAAGGGTCCTCGCGAACCGGGGAGCTGTTTTTT. The V and J genes are TRBV6-1 and TRBJ2-2; no firm D call. The CDR3 runs 15 residues. Trimming took 1 base from V and 5 from J, leaving 11 bases between them. In germline, CDR1 is MNHNS, CDR2 SASEGT.